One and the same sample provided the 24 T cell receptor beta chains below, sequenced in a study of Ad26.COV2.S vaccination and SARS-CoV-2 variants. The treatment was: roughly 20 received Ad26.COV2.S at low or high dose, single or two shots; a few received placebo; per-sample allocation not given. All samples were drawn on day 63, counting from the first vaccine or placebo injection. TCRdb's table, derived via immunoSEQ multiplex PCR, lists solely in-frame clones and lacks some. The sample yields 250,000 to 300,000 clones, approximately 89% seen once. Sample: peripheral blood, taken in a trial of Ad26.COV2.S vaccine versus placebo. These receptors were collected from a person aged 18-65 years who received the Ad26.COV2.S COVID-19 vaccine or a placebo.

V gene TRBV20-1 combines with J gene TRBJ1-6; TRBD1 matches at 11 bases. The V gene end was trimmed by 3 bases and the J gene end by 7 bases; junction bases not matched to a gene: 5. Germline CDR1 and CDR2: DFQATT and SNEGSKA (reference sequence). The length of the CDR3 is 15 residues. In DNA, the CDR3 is TGCAGTGCTAGTTGGGACAGGGGGGGAAATTCACCCCTCCACTTT. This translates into CSASWDRGGNSPLHF.

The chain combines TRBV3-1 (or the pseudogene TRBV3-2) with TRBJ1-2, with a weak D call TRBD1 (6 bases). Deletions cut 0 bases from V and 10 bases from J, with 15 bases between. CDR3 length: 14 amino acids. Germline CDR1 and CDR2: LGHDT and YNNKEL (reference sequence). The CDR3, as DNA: TGTGCCAGCAGCCAAGATCTGAGGTGGGGGCCCTACACCTTC. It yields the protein CASSQDLRWGPYTF.

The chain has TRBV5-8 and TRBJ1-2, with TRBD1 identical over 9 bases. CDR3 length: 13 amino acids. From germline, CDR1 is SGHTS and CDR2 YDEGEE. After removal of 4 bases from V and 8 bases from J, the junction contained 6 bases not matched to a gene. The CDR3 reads CASSLDRGEGYTF. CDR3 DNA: TGTGCCAGCAGCCTCGACAGGGGGGAAGGCTACACCTTC.

CDR3 bases: TGTGCCAGCTCCAGGGACAGGGCCACGGGTGGGGCCAACGTCCTGACTTTC. It specifies CASSRDRATGGANVLTF. The gene calls are TRBV6-4 and TRBJ2-6, with 9 bases that match TRBD1. With V trimmed by 8 bases and J by 3 bases, 11 bases remained unmatched. CDR1 is MRHNA, CDR2 SNTAGT, per germline. The CDR3 contains 17 residues.

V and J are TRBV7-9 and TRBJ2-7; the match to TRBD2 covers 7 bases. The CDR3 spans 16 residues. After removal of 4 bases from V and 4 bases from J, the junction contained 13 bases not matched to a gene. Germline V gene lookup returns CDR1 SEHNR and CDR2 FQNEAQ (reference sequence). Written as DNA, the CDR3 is TGTGCCAGCAGCTCCATAAGCGGGGCGACCCCATACGAGCAGTACTTC. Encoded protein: CASSSISGATPYEQYF.

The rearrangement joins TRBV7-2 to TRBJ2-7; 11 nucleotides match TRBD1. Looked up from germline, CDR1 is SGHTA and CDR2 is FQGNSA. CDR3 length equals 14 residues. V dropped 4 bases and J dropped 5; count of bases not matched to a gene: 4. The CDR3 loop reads CASSWDRGINEQYF. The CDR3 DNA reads TGTGCCAGCAGCTGGGACAGGGGGATAAACGAGCAGTACTTC.

CDR3 coding DNA: TGTGCCATCGGACAATCCGGAGCAGGGACCTACGAGCAGTACTTC. Its protein is CAIGQSGAGTYEQYF. The rearrangement joins TRBV10-3 to TRBJ2-7; a possible D gene is TRBD1 (5 bases). The CDR3 covers 15 residues. Germline CDR1 and CDR2: ENHRY and SYGVKD. V was pared by 8 bases and J by 2 bases, with 19 bases between.

The CDR3: CASSSLSGANVLTF. As DNA, the CDR3 is TGTGCCAGCTCATCCCTCTCTGGGGCCAACGTCCTGACTTTC. The chain couples TRBV18 to TRBJ2-6; D call uncertain. The V gene lost 5 bases and the J gene lost 0 bases, with 5 bases spanning the gap. Germline CDR1 and CDR2: KGHSH and LQKENI. The CDR3 consists of 14 residues. The full variable domain, its missing parts supplied by reference TRBV18 and TRBJ2-6, is NAGVMQNPRHLVRRRGQEARLRCSPMKGHSHVYWYRQLPEEGLKFMVYLQKENIIDESGMPKERFSAEFPKEGPSILRIQQVVRGDSAAYFCASSSLSGANVLTFGAGSRLTVL.

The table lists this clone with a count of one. The CDR3 nucleotides are TGCAGCGTTGATCTGGGACTAGGAAACACCATATATTTT. This codes for CSVDLGLGNTIYF. The V call is TRBV29-1, the J call TRBJ1-3, with a weak D call TRBD1 (5 bases). From germline, CDR1 is SQVTM and CDR2 ANQGSEA. Trimming pared 3 bases from V and 4 bases from J, leaving 10 bases between. CDR3 length: 13 amino acids.

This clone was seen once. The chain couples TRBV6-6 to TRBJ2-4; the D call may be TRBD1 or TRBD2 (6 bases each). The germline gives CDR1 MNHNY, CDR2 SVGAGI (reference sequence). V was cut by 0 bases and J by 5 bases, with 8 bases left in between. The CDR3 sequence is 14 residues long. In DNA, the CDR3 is TGTGCCAGCAGTTACTCAGGGGGGCAAAACATTCAGTACTTC. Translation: CASSYSGGQNIQYF.

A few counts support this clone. CDR3 sequence (DNA): TGTGCCAGTACCCCGGGGCCAAGCCCTAACTACGAGCAGTACTTC. It specifies CASTPGPSPNYEQYF. V and J are TRBV19 and TRBJ2-7, with D perhaps given as TRBD1 or TRBD2 (5 bases each). The germline V gene encodes CDR1 LNHDA and CDR2 SQIVND (reference sequence). Between the trimmed V and J ends, which lost 7 bases and 3 bases, there was a span of 19 bases. This CDR3 is built from 15 residues.

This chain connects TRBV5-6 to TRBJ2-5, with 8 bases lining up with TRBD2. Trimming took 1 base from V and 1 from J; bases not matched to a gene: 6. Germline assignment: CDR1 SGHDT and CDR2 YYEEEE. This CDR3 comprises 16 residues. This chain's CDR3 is CASSLIAGGPQETQYF. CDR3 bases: TGTGCCAGCAGCTTGATCGCGGGGGGCCCCCAAGAGACCCAGTACTTC.

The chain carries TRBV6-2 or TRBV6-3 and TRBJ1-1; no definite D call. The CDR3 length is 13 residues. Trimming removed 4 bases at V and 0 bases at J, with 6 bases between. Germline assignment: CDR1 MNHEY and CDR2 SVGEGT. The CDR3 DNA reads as TGTGCCAGCAGTTGGCAGCTGAACACTGAAGCTTTCTTT. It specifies CASSWQLNTEAFF.

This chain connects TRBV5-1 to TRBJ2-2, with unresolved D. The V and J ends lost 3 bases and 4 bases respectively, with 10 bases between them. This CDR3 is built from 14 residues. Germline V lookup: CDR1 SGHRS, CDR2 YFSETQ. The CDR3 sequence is CASSWGSGTGELFF. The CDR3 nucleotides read TGCGCCAGCAGCTGGGGATCTGGCACCGGGGAGCTGTTTTTT.

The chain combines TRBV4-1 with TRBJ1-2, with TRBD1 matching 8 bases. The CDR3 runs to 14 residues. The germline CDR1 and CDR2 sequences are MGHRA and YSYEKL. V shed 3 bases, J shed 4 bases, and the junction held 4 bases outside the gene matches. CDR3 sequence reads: CASSHAGTGYGYTF. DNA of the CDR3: TGCGCCAGCAGCCATGCCGGGACAGGCTATGGCTACACCTTC.

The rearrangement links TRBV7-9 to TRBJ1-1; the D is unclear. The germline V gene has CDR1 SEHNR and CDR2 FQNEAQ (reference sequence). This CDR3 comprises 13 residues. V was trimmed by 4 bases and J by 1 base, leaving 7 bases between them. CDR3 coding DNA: TGTGCCAGCAGCTCCGGACGGAACACTGAAGCTTTCTTT. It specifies CASSSGRNTEAFF. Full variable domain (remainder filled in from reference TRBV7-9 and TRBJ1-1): DTGVSQNPRHKITKRGQNVTFRCDPISEHNRLYWYRQTLGQGPEFLTYFQNEAQLEKSRLLSDRFSAERPKGSFSTLEIQRTEQGDSAMYLCASSSGRNTEAFFGQGTRLTVV.

CDR3 sequence reads: CAWNHGRGNTEAFF. Here the CDR3 DNA reads TGTGCCTGGAACCATGGGCGAGGGAACACTGAAGCTTTCTTT. The genes are TRBV30 and TRBJ1-1; no clear D. There are 14 residues in the CDR3. From germline, CDR1 is GTSNPN and CDR2 SVGIG (reference sequence). Trimming took off 4 bases at V and 1 base at J, with 13 bases between the two ends.

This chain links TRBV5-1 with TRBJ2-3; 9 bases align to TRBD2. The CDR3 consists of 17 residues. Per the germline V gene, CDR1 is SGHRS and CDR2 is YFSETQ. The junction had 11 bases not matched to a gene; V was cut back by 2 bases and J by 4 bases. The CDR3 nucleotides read TGCGCCAGCAGCTTACGAGTTATAGCGGGGGCGGCAGATACGCAGTATTTT. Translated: CASSLRVIAGAADTQYF.

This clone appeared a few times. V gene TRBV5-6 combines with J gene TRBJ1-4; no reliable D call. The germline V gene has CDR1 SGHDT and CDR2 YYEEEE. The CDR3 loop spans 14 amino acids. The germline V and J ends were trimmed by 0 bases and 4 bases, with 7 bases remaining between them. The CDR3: CASSLETFNEKLFF. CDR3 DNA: TGTGCCAGCAGCTTGGAAACCTTTAATGAAAAACTGTTTTTT.

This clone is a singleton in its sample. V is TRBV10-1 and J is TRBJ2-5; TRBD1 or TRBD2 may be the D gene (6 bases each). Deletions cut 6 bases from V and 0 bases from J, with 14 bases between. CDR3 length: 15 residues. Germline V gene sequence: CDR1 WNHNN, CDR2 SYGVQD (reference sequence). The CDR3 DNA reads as TGCGCCAGCAGCGAATCGAGGGGGGACCAAGAGACCCAGTACTTC. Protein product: CASSESRGDQETQYF.

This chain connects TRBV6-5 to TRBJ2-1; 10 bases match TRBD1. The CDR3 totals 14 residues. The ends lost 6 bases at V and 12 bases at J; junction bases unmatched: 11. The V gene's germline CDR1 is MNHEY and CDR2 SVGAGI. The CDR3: CASSLTGGESVQFF. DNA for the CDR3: TGTGCCAGCAGCTTGACAGGGGGCGAGTCTGTGCAGTTCTTC.

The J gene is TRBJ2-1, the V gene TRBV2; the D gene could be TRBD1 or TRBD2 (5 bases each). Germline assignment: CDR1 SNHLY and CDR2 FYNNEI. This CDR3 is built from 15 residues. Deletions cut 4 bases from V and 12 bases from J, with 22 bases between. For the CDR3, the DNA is TGTGCCAGCAGTGGAGGGATGGGGCGGGCGGTCGGGCAGTTCTTC. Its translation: CASSGGMGRAVGQFF.

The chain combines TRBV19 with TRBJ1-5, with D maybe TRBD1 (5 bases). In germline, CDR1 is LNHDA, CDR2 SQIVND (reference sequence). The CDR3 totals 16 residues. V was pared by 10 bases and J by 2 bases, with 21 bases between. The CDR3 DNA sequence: TGTGCCACCTCGGACATGGCCTTGGGGGGCAATCAGCCCCAGCATTTT. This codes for CATSDMALGGNQPQHF. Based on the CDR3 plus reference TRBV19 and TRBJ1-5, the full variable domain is DGGITQSPKYLFRKEGQNVTLSCEQNLNHDAMYWYRQDPGQGLRLIYYSQIVNDFQKGDIAEGYSVSREKKESFPLTVTSAQKNPTAFYLCATSDMALGGNQPQHFGDGTRLSIL.

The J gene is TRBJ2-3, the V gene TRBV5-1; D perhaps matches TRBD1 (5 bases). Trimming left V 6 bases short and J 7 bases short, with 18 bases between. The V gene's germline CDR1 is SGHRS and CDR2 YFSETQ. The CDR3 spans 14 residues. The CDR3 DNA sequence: TGCGCCAGCACAGGGATAGACCAGGGTAATACGCAGTATTTT. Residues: CASTGIDQGNTQYF.